These T cell receptor beta chains were read from a single sample in a study of blood T cell repertoires in COVID-19. The data were produced by immunoSEQ multiplex PCR, yet TCRdb's version contains in-frame clones alone and is incomplete. The data show roughly 220,000 clones, 85% to 90% seen once. Material for sequencing was PBMCs or T cells enriched from blood (not recorded which). These receptors originate from a woman between 18 and 30 years old in a cohort exposed to, infected with or recovered from COVID-19 (not recorded which). Both conserved end residues are part of each CDR3. Each record gives: clone size, J gene, D gene, V gene, CDR3 DNA, CDR3 protein. D genes are given only for firm matches. Some rows have no size entry. The others give once, few or many, or a class for an expanded clone.

NA,TRBJ1-1,NA,TRBV14,TGTGCCAGCAGCCGATTTAGGGACATCTACAGCGAGGAGAACACTGAAGCTTTCTTT,CASSRFRDIYSEENTEAFF
NA,TRBJ2-7,NA,TRBV6-5,TGTGCCAGCAGTAAGGGGCTTTACTACGAGCAGTACTTC,CASSKGLYYEQYF
NA,TRBJ2-7,TRBD1,TRBV7-9,TGTGCCAGCAGCCCCGGGACAGGGGTCGAGCAGTACTTC,CASSPGTGVEQYF
NA,TRBJ2-1,TRBD1,TRBV11-3,TGTGCCAGCAGCCACGGCGGACAGGGGGCCTACAATGAGCAGTTCTTC,CASSHGGQGAYNEQFF
NA,TRBJ2-1,TRBD2,TRBV19,TGTGCCAGTAGTAGACTAGCGGGAGGCCTCTACAATGAGCAGTTCTTC,CASSRLAGGLYNEQFF
NA,TRBJ2-3,TRBD2,TRBV28,TGTGCCAGCAGTAGCGGGGGGCGCATAGATACGCAGTATTTT,CASSSGGRIDTQYF
NA,TRBJ2-1,TRBD2,TRBV4-1,TGCGCCAGCAGCTTCCGGGACAGGGCTCCGGGACTAGCGGGCAATGAGCAGTTCTTC,CASSFRDRAPGLAGNEQFF
once,TRBJ2-7,NA,TRBV2,TGTGCCAGCAGTGAAACCCACGGCTACGAGCAGTACTTC,CASSETHGYEQYF
NA,TRBJ1-2,TRBD1,TRBV12-3/TRBV12-4,TGTGCCAGCAGCCTCACAGGGGTGGATGGCTACACCTTC,CASSLTGVDGYTF
NA,TRBJ1-5,NA,TRBV19,TGTGCCAGTAGTAGGTCGAGAAATCAGCCCCAGCATTTT,CASSRSRNQPQHF
NA,TRBJ1-1,TRBD1,TRBV30,TGTGCCTGGAGTAGACAGGGAAACACTGAAGCTTTCTTT,CAWSRQGNTEAFF
NA,TRBJ2-3,TRBD2,TRBV5-4,TGTGCCAGCAGCCCACCAAAGGCGGGGGACACAGATACGCAGTATTTT,CASSPPKAGDTDTQYF
NA,TRBJ1-3,NA,TRBV7-2,TGTGCCAGCAGGTCGCCAGGAATCTCTGGAAACACCATATATTTT,CASRSPGISGNTIYF
NA,TRBJ2-1,TRBD2,TRBV5-1,TGCGCCAGCAGCTTAGGGTCTAGCGGGCGGGCCTACAATGAGCAGTTCTTC,CASSLGSSGRAYNEQFF
NA,TRBJ2-1,TRBD2,TRBV27,TGTGCCAGCAGTTCGCCCCAGTTTACTAGCGGAGCTTACAATGAGCAGTTCTTC,CASSSPQFTSGAYNEQFF
NA,TRBJ2-4,NA,TRBV5-6,TGTGCCAGCAGCGAGGTGCAGGGAAACATTCAGTACTTC,CASSEVQGNIQYF
NA,TRBJ2-7,TRBD2,TRBV29-1,TGCAGCGTTGTGAGAACCGGGACCTCGTGGGGGGGGTACGAGCAGTACTTC,CSVVRTGTSWGGYEQYF
NA,TRBJ2-1,NA,TRBV5-1,TGCGCCAGCAGCTTGGCCTTGGCAGATGATGAGCAGTTCTTC,CASSLALADDEQFF
NA,TRBJ2-7,TRBD1,TRBV11-3,TGTGCCAGCAGCTTAGATCAAGTACGGGACAGGACCTACGAGCAGTACTTC,CASSLDQVRDRTYEQYF
NA,TRBJ1-2,NA,TRBV18,TGTGCCAGCTCACCGGGTGTGGGCCGGAACTATGGCTACACCTTC,CASSPGVGRNYGYTF
NA,TRBJ1-4,TRBD1,TRBV2,TGTGCCAGCAGTGAAGGGACAGGGATTGAAAAACTGTTTTTT,CASSEGTGIEKLFF
NA,TRBJ1-4,NA,TRBV5-8,TGTGCCAGCAGCTTGGCGGCCGGGGGAGAGGGTGAAAAACTGTTTTTT,CASSLAAGGEGEKLFF
NA,TRBJ2-2,TRBD2,TRBV5-1,TGCGCCAGCAGTGGGGGGGAAAGAACCGGGGAGCTGTTTTTT,CASSGGERTGELFF
NA,TRBJ2-7,NA,TRBV7-9,TGTGCCAGCAGAAGAACCGGGACTTCCGGGTACGAGCAGTACTTC,CASRRTGTSGYEQYF
NA,TRBJ1-5,NA,TRBV2,TGTGCCAGCAGTGGGGGCCCCATTCAGCCCCAGCATTTT,CASSGGPIQPQHF
NA,TRBJ2-1,TRBD2,TRBV14,TGTGCCAGCAGCCCTGGGACTAGCGGGAGCCTCTACAATGAGCAGTTCTTC,CASSPGTSGSLYNEQFF
once,TRBJ1-6,TRBD1,TRBV27,TGTGCCGTCGGGACAGGGAATTCACCCCTCCACTTT,CAVGTGNSPLHF
NA,TRBJ1-2,NA,TRBV9,TGTGCCAGCAGCGTAGATCAGGGAGGCTATGGCTACACCTTC,CASSVDQGGYGYTF
NA,TRBJ1-1,NA,TRBV6-5,TGTGCCAGCAGTTCCGAGAGTGGTTTCAACACTGAAGCTTTCTTT,CASSSESGFNTEAFF
NA,TRBJ1-4,NA,TRBV19,TGTGCCAGTAGTAACGTGGAGGGTGAAAAACTGTTTTTT,CASSNVEGEKLFF
once,TRBJ2-1,NA,TRBV6-5,TGTGCCAGCAGACGCCCCGGCGGCGCCTACAATGAGCAGTTCTTC,CASRRPGGAYNEQFF
once,TRBJ2-7,TRBD2,TRBV3-1/TRBV3-2,TGTGCCAGCAGCCAAGGACTAGCCGGTTACGAGCAGTACTTC,CASSQGLAGYEQYF
NA,TRBJ2-3,TRBD2,TRBV11-3,TGTGCCAGCAGCCCCCGACTAGCGCACACAGATACGCAGTATTTT,CASSPRLAHTDTQYF
NA,TRBJ1-1,NA,TRBV9,TGTGCCAGCAGCGGAACGGAGTACACTGAAGCTTTCTTT,CASSGTEYTEAFF
NA,TRBJ2-7,TRBD1,TRBV6-5,TGTGCCAGCAGGGCCGGTCCGGGACAGCCATACGAGCAGTACTTC,CASRAGPGQPYEQYF
NA,TRBJ2-5,TRBD2,TRBV7-2,TGTGCCAGCATTTTAAGCGGGGAAGAGACCCAGTACTTC,CASILSGEETQYF
NA,TRBJ2-7,NA,TRBV9,TGTGCCAGCAGCGTAGGGTTTGACAAAACCTACGAGCAGTACTTC,CASSVGFDKTYEQYF
NA,TRBJ2-7,NA,TRBV7-9,TGTGCCAGCAGCCCCCAGTGGGCTTACGAGCAGTACTTC,CASSPQWAYEQYF
NA,TRBJ2-2,NA,TRBV24-1,TGTGCCACCAAGGGGGGGACCGGCGGGGAGCTGTTTTTT,CATKGGTGGELFF
NA,TRBJ2-3,NA,TRBV6-4,TGTGCCAGCAGTGAAGGATTTTCAGGGAGCACAGATACGCAGTATTTT,CASSEGFSGSTDTQYF
NA,TRBJ1-2,NA,TRBV4-2,TGTGCCAGCAGCCAAGAAGGGGCGGGGGGCGGCTATGGCTACACCTTC,CASSQEGAGGGYGYTF